These 26 T cell receptor beta chains were sequenced from one sample in a study of response to subunit inactivated influenza vaccine. TCRdb re-called the RT-PCR reads through MiXCR, storing one row per CDR3 protein. This table holds about 650,000 distinct CDR3 sequences, 15% to 17% found once. The sample was PBMCs from blood, taken roughly 12 days after vaccination. The receptors derive from a man between 50 and 59 years old who received an inactivated influenza vaccine.

The chain recombines TRBV20-1 with TRBJ2-7; D is perhaps TRBD1 or TRBD2 (5 bases each). The germline V and J ends were trimmed by 8 bases and 3 bases, with 17 bases remaining between them. The CDR3 is made up of 13 amino acids. Germline loops: CDR1 DFQATT, CDR2 SNEGSKA (reference sequence). DNA of the CDR3: TGCAGTACCCTCCGGGGCCAGGACTACGAGCAGTACTTC. It is translated as CSTLRGQDYEQYF.

This clonotype was picked up a small number of times. V gene TRBV30 combines with J gene TRBJ2-5; 8 bases agree with TRBD1. The CDR3 runs 14 residues. V was pared by 3 bases and J by 5 bases, with 8 bases of the junction left unmatched. The germline CDR1 and CDR2 sequences are GTSNPN and SVGIG (reference sequence). CDR3 in amino acids: CAWSRSGGFETQYF. In nucleotides, the CDR3 is TGTGCCTGGAGCCGATCAGGGGGCTTTGAGACCCAGTACTTC.

This clonotype has at least ten counts. The rearrangement joins TRBV5-4 to TRBJ1-6; possibly TRBD1 for D (5 bases). The V end was cut by 2 bases, the J end by 10 bases, with 13 bases between. The CDR3 covers 14 residues. CDR1 and CDR2 (germline): SGHNT, YYREEE (reference sequence). The CDR3 loop reads CASSFGREGSPLHF. The CDR3 nucleotides read TGTGCCAGCAGCTTTGGCAGGGAGGGGTCACCCCTCCACTTT.

In its sample, this clonotype was seen many times. The J gene is TRBJ1-5, the V gene TRBV12-3 or TRBV12-4; D is uncertain. V was clipped by 3 bases and J by 2 bases, with 5 bases between them. The CDR3 runs 13 residues. CDR3 region: CASSFVGNQPQHF. The CDR3 DNA follows: TGTGCCAGCAGTTTTGTGGGCAATCAGCCCCAGCATTTT.

V usage is TRBV5-5 and J usage is TRBJ1-6; D remains ambiguous. CDR1 is SGHKS and CDR2 is YYEKEE in the germline V gene (reference sequence). Deletions cut 0 bases from V and 9 bases from J, with 7 bases between. This CDR3 is built from 13 residues. CDR3 coding DNA: TGTGCCAGCAGCTTGGTTATGGCTTCACCCCTCCACTTT. It specifies CASSLVMASPLHF.

This chain links TRBV12-3 or TRBV12-4 with TRBJ2-5; TRBD2 is a possible D gene (6 bases). The CDR3 contains 12 residues. V was clipped by 6 bases and J by 4 bases, with 9 bases between them. CDR3 loop: CASRRDLETQYF. CDR3 sequence (DNA): TGTGCCAGCAGGCGGGACTTAGAGACCCAGTACTTC.

This clonotype was counted between two and nine times. The rearrangement links TRBV15 to TRBJ2-5, with a possible D match to TRBD2 (5 bases). The CDR3 consists of 16 residues. CDR1 is LNHNV and CDR2 is YYDKDF in the germline V gene (reference sequence). V was shortened by 1 base and J by 2 bases, with 14 bases between the two germline ends. This CDR3 reads CATSRGGGPKQETQYF. In nucleotides, the CDR3 is TGTGCCACCAGCAGAGGTGGAGGACCGAAACAAGAGACCCAGTACTTC.

This chain connects TRBV5-1 to TRBJ2-2; a possible D gene is TRBD1 (6 bases). V lost 0 bases and J 7 bases, leaving 13 bases between the germline ends. Germline CDR1 SGHRS, CDR2 YFSETQ. The CDR3 sequence is 15 residues long. The CDR3 coding sequence is TGCGCCAGCAGCTTGGTTGGGACAAGCAACGGGGAGCTGTTTTTT. Translation gives CASSLVGTSNGELFF.

The table lists this clonotype with a few counts. This sequence joins TRBV4-1 and TRBJ2-7, with 8 bases fitting TRBD1. CDR1 and CDR2 (germline): MGHRA, YSYEKL. CDR3 length: 16 amino acids. V was pared by 4 bases and J by 6 bases, with 14 bases of the junction left unmatched. CDR3 bases: TGCGCCAGCAGCCCTGGACAGGGAGGTTTTGGATCCGAGCAGTACTTC. The encoded protein is CASSPGQGGFGSEQYF.

There are a few counts of this clonotype. The V gene is TRBV6-1, the J gene TRBJ2-2, with D uncertain. Trimming cost V 10 bases and J 1 base, with 10 bases left between them. This CDR3 is built from 13 residues. The germline V gene encodes CDR1 MNHNS and CDR2 SASEGT. The CDR3 reads CATRLVNTGELFF. CDR3 in DNA: TGTGCCACTAGGCTAGTGAACACCGGGGAGCTGTTTTTT.

Of note for this clonotype: Germline and junction disagree at one end, which may indicate a read error. V is TRBV20-1 and J is TRBJ2-5; TRBD2 matches 9 bases. This CDR3 is built from 16 residues. Per germline, CDR1 DFQATT and CDR2 SNEGSKA (reference sequence). CDR3 protein: CCASPFRLAEQETQYF. Written as DNA, the CDR3 is TGCTGTGCTAGCCCTTTTAGACTAGCGGAACAAGAGACCCAGTACTTC.

V and J are TRBV13 and TRBJ2-5; 9 bases are shared with TRBD2. CDR1 and CDR2 (germline): PRHDT, FYEKMQ (reference sequence). After removal of 2 bases from V and 4 bases from J, the junction contained 17 bases not matched to a gene. The CDR3 length is 19 residues. The CDR3 sequence is CASSLTSRFSGSKGETQYF. The CDR3 DNA reads as TGTGCCAGCAGCTTAACTTCACGGTTTAGCGGGAGTAAGGGAGAGACCCAGTACTTC.

CDR3 bases: TGTGCCAGCAGCTTAGCGGCGGGACTAGGCTACGAGCAGTACTTC. Its translation: CASSLAAGLGYEQYF. The chain recombines TRBV7-9 with TRBJ2-7; 8 positions agree with TRBD2. CDR1 is SEHNR and CDR2 is FQNEAQ in the germline V gene (reference sequence). The V and J ends lost 0 bases and 3 bases, in that order; junction bases with no gene match: 4. This CDR3 contains 15 residues.

This clonotype has more than one count but fewer than ten. The chain couples TRBV7-9 to TRBJ2-2; D is uncertain. Germline V gene data show CDR1 as SEHNR and CDR2 as FQNEAQ (reference sequence). Trimming pared 0 bases from V and 6 bases from J, leaving 11 bases between. This CDR3 has 15 residues. The CDR3 sequence is CASSLARQLSGELFF. The CDR3 DNA reads as TGTGCCAGCAGCTTAGCACGCCAACTCTCCGGGGAGCTGTTTTTT.

V and J are TRBV7-9 and TRBJ1-6; D possibly corresponds to TRBD1 (6 bases). Germline V gene sequence: CDR1 SEHNR, CDR2 FQNEAQ (reference sequence). Trimming took 4 bases from V and 5 from J, leaving 12 bases between them. This CDR3 has 15 amino acids. The CDR3 bases are TGTGCCAGCAGCTCGGCGGGACACAATAATTCACCCCTCCACTTT. This encodes CASSSAGHNNSPLHF.

This chain joins TRBV7-9 and TRBJ2-3, with 11 bases aligning to TRBD2. CDR1 and CDR2 (germline): SEHNR, FQNEAQ (reference sequence). V lost 8 bases to trimming and J lost 4 bases; unmatched junction nucleotides: 8. The CDR3 runs to 15 residues. The CDR3 bases are TGTGCCAGCGTCGTCACTAGCGGGAGTTCAGATACGCAGTATTTT. Translating it yields CASVVTSGSSDTQYF.

In this sample, this clonotype turned up a few times. The V call is TRBV11-2, the J call TRBJ2-5, with TRBD1 matching 8 bases. There are 18 residues in the CDR3. The trim removed 2 bases at V and 2 bases at J, leaving 13 bases unmatched. Looked up from germline, CDR1 is SGHAT and CDR2 is FQNNGV. The CDR3 reads CASSLISFRGLKQETQYF. Here the CDR3 DNA reads TGTGCCAGCAGCTTAATTTCCTTCAGGGGGCTGAAACAAGAGACCCAGTACTTC. The full variable domain, in which reference TRBV11-2 and TRBJ2-5 provide the parts outside the CDR3, is EAGVAQSPRYKIIEKRQSVAFWCNPISGHATLYWYQQILGQGPKLLIQFQNNGVVDDSQLPKDRFSAERLKGVDSTLKIQPAKLEDSAVYLCASSLISFRGLKQETQYFGPGTRLLVL.

The chain has TRBV27 and TRBJ2-3; 8 nucleotides align to TRBD2. The CDR3 has 15 amino acids. With V trimmed by 2 bases and J by 6 bases, 7 bases remained unmatched. In germline, CDR1 is MNHEY, CDR2 SMNVEV (reference sequence). The CDR3 DNA reads as TGTGCCAGCAGTTTAAGCGGGAGTACTCCCGATACGCAGTATTTT. Protein: CASSLSGSTPDTQYF.

This clonotype was counted only a few times. V and J are TRBV20-1 and TRBJ2-1; perhaps TRBD2 as D (6 bases). Germline CDR1 DFQATT, CDR2 SNEGSKA (reference sequence). The length of the CDR3 is 14 residues. V was clipped by 3 bases and J by 2 bases, with 11 bases between them. The CDR3 DNA reads TGCAGTGCTAGGCGCGGGGTGACCTACAATGAGCAGTTCTTC. Amino acid sequence: CSARRGVTYNEQFF.

At least ten counts were recorded for this clonotype. The chain uses TRBV5-1 and TRBJ2-6; D is uncertain. CDR1 SGHRS and CDR2 YFSETQ come from the germline V gene. The ends were cut back, 0 bases at V and 0 bases at J, with 4 bases in the middle. The CDR3 spans 15 residues. CDR3 in amino acids: CASSLGSSGANVLTF. CDR3 nucleotides: TGCGCCAGCAGCTTGGGAAGCTCTGGGGCCAACGTCCTGACTTTC.

This clonotype was seen only a few times. The rearrangement uses TRBV16 and TRBJ2-1, with a possible D match to TRBD1 (6 bases). Per the germline V gene, CDR1 is KGHSY and CDR2 is FQNENV. Trimming stripped 2 bases from V and 7 bases from J, with 9 bases between. The CDR3 spans 13 residues. The CDR3 DNA is TGTGCCAGCAGCCAACCAGGGGAAAATGAGCAGTTCTTC. Amino acids: CASSQPGENEQFF.

This clonotype was seen once. DNA for the CDR3: TGTGCCAGCAGTGAAGGAGTGGCGGGACTAGCGGGAAGGGATGACGGGGAGCTGTTTTTT. It codes for CASSEGVAGLAGRDDGELFF. The chain joins TRBV25-1 to TRBJ2-2; 13 nucleotides match TRBD2. The CDR3 totals 20 residues. V shed 2 bases, J shed 7 bases, and the junction held 16 bases outside the gene matches. Germline V lookup: CDR1 MGHDK, CDR2 SYGVNS.

The chain uses TRBV6-2 or TRBV6-3 and TRBJ2-1; D not certain. CDR1 is MNHEY, CDR2 SVGEGT, per germline. Between the trimmed V and J ends, which lost 2 bases and 7 bases, there was a span of 9 bases. CDR3 size: 13 residues. CDR3: CASSYLIGNEQFF. The CDR3 DNA sequence: TGTGCCAGCAGTTACCTAATTGGGAATGAGCAGTTCTTC.

This sequence joins TRBV12-3 or TRBV12-4 and TRBJ1-6; D is ambiguous. V was clipped by 3 bases and J by 7 bases, with 10 bases between them. This CDR3 region has 14 residues. The CDR3 protein is CASSFRRVNSPLHF. For the CDR3, the DNA is TGTGCCAGCAGTTTTAGGAGGGTGAATTCACCCCTCCACTTT.

In its sample, this clonotype was seen a few times. The chain couples TRBV4-1 to TRBJ2-5; 11 nucleotides match TRBD2. The germline CDR1 and CDR2 sequences are MGHRA and YSYEKL. The CDR3 loop spans 20 amino acids. V lost 1 base, J lost 4 bases, and 17 bases stayed unmatched. The CDR3 DNA sequence: TGCGCCAGCAGCCAAGTCTGGCATAGCGGGGGGGCCGGAGGGATAGAGACCCAGTACTTC. This encodes CASSQVWHSGGAGGIETQYF.

V gene TRBV28 combines with J gene TRBJ2-7; 8 bases align to TRBD1. The CDR3 extends over 16 amino acids. V gave up 1 base and J gave up 3 bases; unmatched junction bases: 8. CDR1 is MDHEN and CDR2 is SYDVKM in the germline V gene. The DNA of the CDR3 is TGTGCCAGCAGTTTATCCTTGACAGGGGAAGGCTACGAGCAGTACTTC. It is translated as CASSLSLTGEGYEQYF. The complete variable domain, with remaining parts taken from reference TRBV28 and TRBJ2-7, reads DVKVTQSSRYLVKRTGEKVFLECVQDMDHENMFWYRQDPGLGLRLIYFSYDVKMKEKGDIPEGYSVSREKKERFSLILESASTNQTSMYLCASSLSLTGEGYEQYFGPGTRLTVT.